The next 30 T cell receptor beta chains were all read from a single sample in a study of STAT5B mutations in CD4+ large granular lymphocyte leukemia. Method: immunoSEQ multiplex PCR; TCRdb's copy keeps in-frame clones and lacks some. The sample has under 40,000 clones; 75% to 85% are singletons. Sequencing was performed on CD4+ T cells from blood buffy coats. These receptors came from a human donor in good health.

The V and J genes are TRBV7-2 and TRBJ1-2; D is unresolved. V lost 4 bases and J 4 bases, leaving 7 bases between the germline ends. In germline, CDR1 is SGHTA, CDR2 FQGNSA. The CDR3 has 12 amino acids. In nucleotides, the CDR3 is TGTGCCAGCAGCTCTCAGGTCTATGGCTACACCTTC. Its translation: CASSSQVYGYTF.

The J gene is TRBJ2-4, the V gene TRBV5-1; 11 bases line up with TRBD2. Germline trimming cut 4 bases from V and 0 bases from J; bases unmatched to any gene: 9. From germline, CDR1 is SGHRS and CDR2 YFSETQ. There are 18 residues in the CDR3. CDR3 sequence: CASSPLAGGQGAKNIQYF. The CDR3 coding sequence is TGCGCCAGCAGCCCTTTAGCGGGAGGGCAGGGAGCCAAAAACATTCAGTACTTC.

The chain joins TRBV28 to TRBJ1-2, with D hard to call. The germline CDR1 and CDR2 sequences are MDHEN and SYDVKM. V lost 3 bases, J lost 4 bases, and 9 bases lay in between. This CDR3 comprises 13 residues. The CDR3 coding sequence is TGTGCCAGCAGTTTGGGGTCTTTCTATGGCTACACCTTC. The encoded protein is CASSLGSFYGYTF.

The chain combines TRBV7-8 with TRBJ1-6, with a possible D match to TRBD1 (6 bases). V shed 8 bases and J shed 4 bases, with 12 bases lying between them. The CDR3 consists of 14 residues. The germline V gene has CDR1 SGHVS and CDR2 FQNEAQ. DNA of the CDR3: TGTGCCAGCGGCTACAGGGAGTATAATTCACCCCTCCACTTT. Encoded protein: CASGYREYNSPLHF.

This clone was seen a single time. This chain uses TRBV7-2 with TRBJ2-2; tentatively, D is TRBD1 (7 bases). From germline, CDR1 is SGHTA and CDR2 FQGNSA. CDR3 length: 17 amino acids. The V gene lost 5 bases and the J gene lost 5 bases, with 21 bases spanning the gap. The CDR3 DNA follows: TGTGCCAGCAGCCCTTCCTGGAGGGGGCATGGAACCGGGGAGCTGTTTTTT. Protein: CASSPSWRGHGTGELFF. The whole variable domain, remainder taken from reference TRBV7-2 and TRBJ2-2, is GAGVSQSPSNKVTEKGKDVELRCDPISGHTALYWYRQSLGQGLEFLIYFQGNSAPDKSGLPSDRFSAERTGGSVSTLTIQRTQQEDSAVYLCASSPSWRGHGTGELFFGEGSRLTVL.

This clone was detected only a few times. In DNA form, the CDR3 reads TGTGCCAGCAGTGAATATTACGATGGCGGGGAGCTGTTTTTT. It codes for CASSEYYDGGELFF. The chain recombines TRBV25-1 with TRBJ2-2; D gene unclear. CDR1 is MGHDK and CDR2 is SYGVNS in the germline V gene. V was pared by 0 bases and J by 7 bases, with 9 bases between. The CDR3 extends over 14 amino acids.

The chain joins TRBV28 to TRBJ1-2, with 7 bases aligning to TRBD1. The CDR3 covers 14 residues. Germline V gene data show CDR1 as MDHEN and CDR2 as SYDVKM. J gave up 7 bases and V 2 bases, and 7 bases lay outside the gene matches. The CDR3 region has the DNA TGTGCCAGCAGTTTACTAGGGGGCGCGGGTGGCTACACCTTC. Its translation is CASSLLGGAGGYTF.

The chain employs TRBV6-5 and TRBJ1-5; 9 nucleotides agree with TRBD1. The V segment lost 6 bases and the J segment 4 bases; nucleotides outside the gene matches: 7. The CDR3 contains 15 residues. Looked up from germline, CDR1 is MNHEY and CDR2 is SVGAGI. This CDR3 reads CASSPLDRGNQPQHF. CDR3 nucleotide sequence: TGTGCCAGCAGCCCACTGGACAGGGGAAATCAGCCCCAGCATTTT.

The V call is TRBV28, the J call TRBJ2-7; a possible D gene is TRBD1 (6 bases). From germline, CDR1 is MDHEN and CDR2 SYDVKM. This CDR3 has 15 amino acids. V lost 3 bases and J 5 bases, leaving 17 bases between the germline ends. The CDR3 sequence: CASSLPTLRDNEQYF. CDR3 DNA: TGTGCCAGCAGTTTGCCGACGCTCCGGGACAACGAGCAGTACTTC. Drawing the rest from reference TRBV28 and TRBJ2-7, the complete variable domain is DVKVTQSSRYLVKRTGEKVFLECVQDMDHENMFWYRQDPGLGLRLIYFSYDVKMKEKGDIPEGYSVSREKKERFSLILESASTNQTSMYLCASSLPTLRDNEQYFGPGTRLTVT.

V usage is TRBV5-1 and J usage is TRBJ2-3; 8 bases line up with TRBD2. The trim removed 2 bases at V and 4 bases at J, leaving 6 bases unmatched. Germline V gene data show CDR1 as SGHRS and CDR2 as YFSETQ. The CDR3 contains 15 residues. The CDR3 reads CASSLRRGEADTQYF. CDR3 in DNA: TGCGCCAGCAGCTTACGGCGGGGGGAAGCAGATACGCAGTATTTT.

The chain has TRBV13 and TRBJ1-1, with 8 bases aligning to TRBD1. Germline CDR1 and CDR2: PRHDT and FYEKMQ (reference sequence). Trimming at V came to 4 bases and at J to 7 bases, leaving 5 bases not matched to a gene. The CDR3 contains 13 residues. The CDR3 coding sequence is TGTGCCAGCAGCTCGACAGGGGCGAGTGAAGCTTTCTTT. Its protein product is CASSSTGASEAFF.

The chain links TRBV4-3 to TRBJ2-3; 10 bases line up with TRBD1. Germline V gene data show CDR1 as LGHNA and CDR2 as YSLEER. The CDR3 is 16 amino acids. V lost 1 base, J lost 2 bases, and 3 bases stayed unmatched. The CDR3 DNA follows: TGCGCCAGCAGCCAAGGGGGACAGGGGATCACAGATACGCAGTATTTT. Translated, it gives CASSQGGQGITDTQYF.

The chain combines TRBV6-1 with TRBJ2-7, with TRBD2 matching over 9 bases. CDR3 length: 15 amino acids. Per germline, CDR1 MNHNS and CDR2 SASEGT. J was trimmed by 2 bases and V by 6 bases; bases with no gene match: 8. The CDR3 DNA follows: TGTGCCAGCAGAGAGACTAGCGGTTTTACCTACGAGCAGTACTTC. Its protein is CASRETSGFTYEQYF.

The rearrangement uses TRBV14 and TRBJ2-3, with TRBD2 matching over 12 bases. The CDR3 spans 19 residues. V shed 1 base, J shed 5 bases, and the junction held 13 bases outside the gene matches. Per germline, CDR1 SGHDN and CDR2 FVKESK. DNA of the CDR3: TGTGCCAGCAGCCAAGTCCTTGGGGCTAGCGGGAGGGCCAAAGATACGCAGTATTTT. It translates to CASSQVLGASGRAKDTQYF. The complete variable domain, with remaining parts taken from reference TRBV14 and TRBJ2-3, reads EAGVTQFPSHSVIEKGQTVTLRCDPISGHDNLYWYRRVMGKEIKFLLHFVKESKQDESGMPNNRFLAERTGGTYSTLKVQPAELEDSGVYFCASSQVLGASGRAKDTQYFGPGTRLTVL.

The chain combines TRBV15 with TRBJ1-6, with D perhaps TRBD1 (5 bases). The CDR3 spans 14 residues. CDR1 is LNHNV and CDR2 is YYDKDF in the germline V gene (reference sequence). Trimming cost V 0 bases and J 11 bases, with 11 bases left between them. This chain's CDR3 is CATSRDIQGTPLHF. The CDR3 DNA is TGTGCCACCAGCAGAGATATCCAGGGTACACCCCTCCACTTT.

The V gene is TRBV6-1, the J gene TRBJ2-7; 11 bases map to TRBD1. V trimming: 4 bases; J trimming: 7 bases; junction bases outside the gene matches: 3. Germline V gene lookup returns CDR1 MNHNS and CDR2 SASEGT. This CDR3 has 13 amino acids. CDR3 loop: CASSGTGGREQYF. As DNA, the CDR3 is TGTGCCAGCAGTGGGACAGGGGGCAGGGAGCAGTACTTC.

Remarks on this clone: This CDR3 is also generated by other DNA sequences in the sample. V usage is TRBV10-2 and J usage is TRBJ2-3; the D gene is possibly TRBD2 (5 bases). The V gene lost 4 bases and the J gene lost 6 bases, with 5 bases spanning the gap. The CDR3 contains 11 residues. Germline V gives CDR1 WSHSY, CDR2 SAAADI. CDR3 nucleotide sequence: TGCGCCAGCAGTGGAGGGGATACGCAGTATTTT. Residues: CASSGGDTQYF.

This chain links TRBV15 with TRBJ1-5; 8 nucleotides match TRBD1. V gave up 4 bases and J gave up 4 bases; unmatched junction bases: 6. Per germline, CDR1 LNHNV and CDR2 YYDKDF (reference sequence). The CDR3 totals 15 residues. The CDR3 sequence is CATSILRGPNQPQHF. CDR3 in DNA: TGTGCCACCAGCATCCTCAGGGGGCCAAATCAGCCCCAGCATTTT.

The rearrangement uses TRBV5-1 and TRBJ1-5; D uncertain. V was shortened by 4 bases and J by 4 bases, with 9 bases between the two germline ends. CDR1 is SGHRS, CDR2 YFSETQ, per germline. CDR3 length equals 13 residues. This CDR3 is CASSPGPNQPQHF. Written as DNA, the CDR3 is TGCGCCAGCAGCCCTGGCCCAAATCAGCCCCAGCATTTT.

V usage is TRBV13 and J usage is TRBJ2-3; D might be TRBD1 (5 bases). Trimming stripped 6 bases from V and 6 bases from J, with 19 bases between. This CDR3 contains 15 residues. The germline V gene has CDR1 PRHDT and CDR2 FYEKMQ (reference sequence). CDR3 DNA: TGTGCCAGCAGTTTTAAGGCAGGGTCCGGGGATACGCAGTATTTT. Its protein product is CASSFKAGSGDTQYF.

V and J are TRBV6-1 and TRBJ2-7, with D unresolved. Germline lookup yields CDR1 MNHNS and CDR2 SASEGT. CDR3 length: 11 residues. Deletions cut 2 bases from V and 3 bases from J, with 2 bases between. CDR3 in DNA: TGTGCCAGCAGTGAACACTACGAGCAGTACTTC. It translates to CASSEHYEQYF.

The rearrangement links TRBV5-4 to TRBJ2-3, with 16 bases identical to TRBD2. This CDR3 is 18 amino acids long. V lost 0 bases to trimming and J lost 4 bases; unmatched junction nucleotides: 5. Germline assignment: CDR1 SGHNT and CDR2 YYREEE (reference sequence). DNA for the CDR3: TGTGCCAGCAGCTTGGTGGGACTAGCGGGAGGGCCTTCAGATACGCAGTATTTT. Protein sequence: CASSLVGLAGGPSDTQYF.

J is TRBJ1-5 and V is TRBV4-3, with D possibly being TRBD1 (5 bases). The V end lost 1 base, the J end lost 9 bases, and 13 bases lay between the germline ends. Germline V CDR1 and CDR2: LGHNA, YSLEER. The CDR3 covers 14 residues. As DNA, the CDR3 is TGCGCCAGCAGCCAAGCCAGGAGTAGGGGGCCCCAGCATTTT. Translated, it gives CASSQARSRGPQHF.

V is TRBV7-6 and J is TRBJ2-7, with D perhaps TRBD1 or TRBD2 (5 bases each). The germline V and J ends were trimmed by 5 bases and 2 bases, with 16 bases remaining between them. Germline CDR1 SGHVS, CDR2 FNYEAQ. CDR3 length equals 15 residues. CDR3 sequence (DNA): TGTGCCAGCAGCCCAAACACCGGGGCCACCTACGAGCAGTACTTC. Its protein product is CASSPNTGATYEQYF. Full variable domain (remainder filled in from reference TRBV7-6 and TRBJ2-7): GAGVSQSPRYKVTKRGQDVALRCDPISGHVSLYWYRQALGQGPEFLTYFNYEAQQDKSGLPNDRFSAERPEGSISTLTIQRTEQRDSAMYRCASSPNTGATYEQYFGPGTRLTVT.

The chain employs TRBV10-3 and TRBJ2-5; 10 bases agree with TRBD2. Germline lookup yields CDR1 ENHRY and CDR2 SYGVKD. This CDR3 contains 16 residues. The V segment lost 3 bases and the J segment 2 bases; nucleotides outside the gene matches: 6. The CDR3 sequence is CAISDPLAGGQETQYF. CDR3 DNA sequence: TGTGCCATCAGTGACCCCTTAGCGGGGGGACAAGAGACCCAGTACTTC.

CDR3 protein: CASSQDQAGGYYGYTF. In nucleotides, the CDR3 is TGCGCCAGCAGCCAAGATCAGGCCGGGGGCTACTATGGCTACACCTTC. The genes are TRBV4-3 and TRBJ1-2, with D perhaps matching TRBD1 (6 bases). The length of the CDR3 is 16 residues. Germline loops: CDR1 LGHNA, CDR2 YSLEER. V was trimmed by 0 bases and J by 3 bases, leaving 14 bases between them.

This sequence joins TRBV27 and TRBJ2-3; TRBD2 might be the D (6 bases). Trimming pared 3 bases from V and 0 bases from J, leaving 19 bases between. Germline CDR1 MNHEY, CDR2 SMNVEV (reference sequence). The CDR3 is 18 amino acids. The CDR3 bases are TGTGCCAGCAGTTTTAAATCAGGAGGGTGGGGAAGCACAGATACGCAGTATTTT. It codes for CASSFKSGGWGSTDTQYF.

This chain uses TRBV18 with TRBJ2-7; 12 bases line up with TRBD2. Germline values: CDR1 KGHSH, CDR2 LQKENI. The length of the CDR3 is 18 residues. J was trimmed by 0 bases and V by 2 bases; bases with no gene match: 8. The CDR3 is CASSPGTSGFRHSYEQYF. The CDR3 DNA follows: TGTGCCAGCTCACCAGGGACTAGCGGGTTTCGCCACTCCTACGAGCAGTACTTC.

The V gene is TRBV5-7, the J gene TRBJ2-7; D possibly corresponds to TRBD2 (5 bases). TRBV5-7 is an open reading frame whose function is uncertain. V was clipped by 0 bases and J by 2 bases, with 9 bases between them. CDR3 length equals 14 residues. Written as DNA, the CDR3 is TGTGCCAGCAGCTTGGAGGCGGGCCCCTACGAGCAGTACTTC. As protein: CASSLEAGPYEQYF.

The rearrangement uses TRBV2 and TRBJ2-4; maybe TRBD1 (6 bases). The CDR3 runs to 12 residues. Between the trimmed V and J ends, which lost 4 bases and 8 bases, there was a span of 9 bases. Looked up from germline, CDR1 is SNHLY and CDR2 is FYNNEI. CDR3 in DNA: TGTGCCAGCAGTGTGAAGGGGGACATTCAGTACTTC. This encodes CASSVKGDIQYF. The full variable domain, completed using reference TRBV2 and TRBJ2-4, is EPEVTQTPSHQVTQMGQEVILRCVPISNHLYFYWYRQILGQKVEFLVSFYNNEISEKSEIFDDQFSVERPDGSNFTLKIRSTKLEDSAMYFCASSVKGDIQYFGAGTRLSVL.